The 28 T cell receptor beta chains reported below all come from one sample, sequenced in a study of high-grade serous ovarian cancer treatment subgroups. Sequenced by immunoSEQ multiplex PCR; TCRdb stores in-frame clones only, minus some. The sample includes 15,000 or so clones, about 90% seen only once; the top ten take about 6.3%. Tumor samples were obtained before definitive surgery or chemotherapy. The material sequenced was tumor tissue. The receptors originated from a human donor with high-grade serous ovarian cancer.

The rearrangement links TRBV29-1 to TRBJ1-4; no definite D call. The CDR3 length is 12 residues. Trimming removed 4 bases at V and 3 bases at J, with 6 bases between. CDR1 and CDR2 from the germline V gene are SQVTM and ANQGSEA. The CDR3 nucleotides read TGCAGCGTTGGGAGGGCTAATGAAAAACTGTTTTTT. Translated: CSVGRANEKLFF.

The chain carries TRBV5-1 and TRBJ2-5; TRBD2 matches at 11 bases. Germline V gene sequence: CDR1 SGHRS, CDR2 YFSETQ. Losses at the gene ends were 4 bases for V and 2 bases for J; bases not matched to a gene: 13. This CDR3 contains 18 residues. The DNA for the CDR3 is TGCGCCAGCAGCCTTGCGAGCGTAGCGGGGGGGACGCAAGAGACCCAGTACTTC. Protein product: CASSLASVAGGTQETQYF.

This rearrangement joins TRBV11-3 to TRBJ1-2; 9 bases match TRBD1. The CDR3 is 17 amino acids. The V gene end was trimmed by 0 bases and the J gene end by 6 bases; junction bases not matched to a gene: 11. Germline V gene sequence: CDR1 SGHNT, CDR2 YENEEA. The CDR3 DNA reads TGTGCCAGCAGCTTAGATCCCGAGACAGGGGGGTTGGATGGCTACACCTTC. It codes for CASSLDPETGGLDGYTF.

The chain is built from TRBV2 and TRBJ1-5; D gene uncertain. CDR3 size: 14 residues. CDR1 is SNHLY, CDR2 FYNNEI, per germline. V lost 4 bases, J lost 6 bases, and 13 bases lay in between. The CDR3 coding sequence is TGTGCCAGCAGTGGAGCCTGGGCTGGTCAGCCCCAGCATTTT. It specifies CASSGAWAGQPQHF.

The chain joins TRBV4-3 to TRBJ2-6, with a weak D call TRBD2 (6 bases). V gave up 0 bases and J gave up 0 bases, with 9 bases separating them. This CDR3 has 17 amino acids. The V gene's germline CDR1 is LGHNA and CDR2 YSLEER. The CDR3 DNA reads TGCGCCAGCAGCCAAGATGCGGGGTCCTCTGGGGCCAACGTCCTGACTTTC. Residues: CASSQDAGSSGANVLTF.

The chain couples TRBV7-6 to TRBJ1-2; D remains ambiguous. Germline CDR1 SGHVS, CDR2 FNYEAQ. CDR3 length: 13 residues. The V end lost 1 base, the J end lost 10 bases, and 13 bases lay between the germline ends. As DNA, the CDR3 is TGTGCCAGCAGCTTAGACGGAAGCTTATCCTACACCTTC. It encodes CASSLDGSLSYTF.

This rearrangement joins TRBV5-1 to TRBJ2-5, with D unclear. V shed 1 base and J shed 5 bases, with 9 bases lying between them. Germline-derived CDR1 and CDR2 are SGHRS and YFSETQ. The CDR3 is 13 amino acids. This CDR3 reads CASSLMPGETQYF. Written as DNA, the CDR3 is TGCGCCAGCAGCTTGATGCCCGGGGAGACCCAGTACTTC. Full variable domain (missing parts from reference TRBV5-1 and TRBJ2-5): KAGVTQTPRYLIKTRGQQVTLSCSPISGHRSVSWYQQTPGQGLQFLFEYFSETQRNKGNFPGRFSGRQFSNSRSEMNVSTLELGDSALYLCASSLMPGETQYFGPGTRLLVL.

The chain employs TRBV28 and TRBJ2-5; the D call may be TRBD1 or TRBD2 (6 bases each). The J call is in doubt because the DNA end fits TRBJ2-7 better. The CDR3 totals 13 residues. CDR1 is MDHEN and CDR2 is SYDVKM in the germline V gene. The CDR3 sequence is CATEGGSSYEQYF. The CDR3 region has the DNA TGTGCCACCGAGGGGGGATCCTCCTACGAGCAGTACTTC.

The chain has TRBV2 and TRBJ2-7; D is unclear. CDR3 length: 12 residues. V lost 6 bases, J lost 3 bases, and 9 bases lay in between. The germline CDR1 and CDR2 sequences are SNHLY and FYNNEI. Here the CDR3 reads CASRGMGYEQYF. For the CDR3, the DNA is TGTGCCAGCAGAGGAATGGGCTACGAGCAGTACTTC.

This clone was counted between two and nine times. The chain has TRBV4-1 and TRBJ1-5; D ambiguous. CDR1 is MGHRA and CDR2 is YSYEKL in the germline V gene. The V end was cut by 0 bases, the J end by 9 bases, with 9 bases between. The CDR3 runs to 13 residues. CDR3 nucleotide sequence: TGCGCCAGCAGCCAAGAGAGAGTGAGGCCCCAGCATTTT. Its protein product is CASSQERVRPQHF.

The rearrangement uses TRBV5-6 and TRBJ2-5, with D uncertain. CDR3 length equals 13 residues. Germline V gives CDR1 SGHDT, CDR2 YYEEEE. Trimming pared 1 base from V and 3 bases from J, leaving 7 bases between. The DNA of the CDR3 is TGTGCCAGCAGCTTGATTGCAGAAGAGACCCAGTACTTC. It specifies CASSLIAEETQYF.

This chain connects TRBV5-1 to TRBJ1-3; no clear D. CDR1 and CDR2 (germline): SGHRS, YFSETQ. The CDR3 sequence is 16 residues long. Trimming left V 1 base short and J 0 bases short, with 11 bases between. As DNA, the CDR3 is TGCGCCAGCAGCTTGATTGCGGTGGGCTCTGGAAACACCATATATTTT. The encoded protein is CASSLIAVGSGNTIYF.

This clone appeared a single time. The chain carries TRBV5-4 and TRBJ2-6, with 7 bases aligning to TRBD1. V gave up 4 bases and J gave up 2 bases; unmatched junction bases: 3. This CDR3 has 15 amino acids. From germline, CDR1 is SGHNT and CDR2 YYREEE (reference sequence). CDR3 nucleotide sequence: TGTGCCAGCAGCGAAGGGGGCCCTGGGGCCAACGTCCTGACTTTC. Translation gives CASSEGGPGANVLTF.

The chain carries TRBV28 and TRBJ1-4; 10 bases map to TRBD1. The V segment lost 5 bases and the J segment 4 bases; nucleotides outside the gene matches: 7. This CDR3 contains 16 residues. CDR1 is MDHEN and CDR2 is SYDVKM in the germline V gene. CDR3 sequence reads: CASSRQGAHDNEKLFF. The CDR3 DNA is TGTGCCAGCAGTAGACAGGGGGCGCATGATAATGAAAAACTGTTTTTT.

The rearrangement links TRBV30 to TRBJ2-5; D perhaps matches TRBD2 (6 bases). The length of the CDR3 is 15 residues. Trimming removed 1 base at V and 4 bases at J, with 16 bases between. Germline-derived CDR1 and CDR2 are GTSNPN and SVGIG (reference sequence). DNA of the CDR3: TGTGCCTGGAGTGAGTCCGGGGGTCTGGCAGAGACCCAGTACTTC. Translation: CAWSESGGLAETQYF.

The CDR3 DNA follows: TGTGCTAGTGGTTTGGCCCGCAAACGAAGGAATAATGAGCAGTTCTTC. Translated: CASGLARKRRNNEQFF. V is TRBV12-5 and J is TRBJ2-1; D is undetermined. Trimming shortened V by 1 base and J by 7 bases, and 17 bases separated the two germline ends. The CDR3 is 16 amino acids. In germline, CDR1 is LGHNT, CDR2 FRNRAP.

This rearrangement joins TRBV5-8 to TRBJ2-7; 10 nucleotides match TRBD2. The CDR3 loop spans 16 amino acids. CDR1 is SGHTS and CDR2 is YDEGEE in the germline V gene. With V trimmed by 0 bases and J by 5 bases, 8 bases remained unmatched. CDR3: CASSLDLLAGRDEQYF. DNA of the CDR3: TGTGCCAGCAGCTTGGACCTACTAGCGGGGCGGGACGAGCAGTACTTC.

The V gene is TRBV7-9, the J gene TRBJ2-7; 8 nucleotides agree with TRBD2. The V segment lost 2 bases and the J segment 0 bases; nucleotides outside the gene matches: 6. From germline, CDR1 is SEHNR and CDR2 FQNEAQ (reference sequence). This CDR3 spans 16 amino acids. For the CDR3, the DNA is TGTGCCAGCAGCTTATTCCAGCGGGGGAGCTCCTACGAGCAGTACTTC. Translated: CASSLFQRGSSYEQYF.

This clone was counted once. The chain carries TRBV30 and TRBJ2-5; maybe TRBD1 (6 bases). Judging by the DNA end, TRBJ2-7 fits better; the J call may be wrong. This CDR3 has 14 amino acids. Germline loops: CDR1 GTSNPN, CDR2 SVGIG (reference sequence). The DNA of the CDR3 is TGTGCCTGGAGTGTAATGGACAGAAACTACGAGCAGTACTTC. It encodes CAWSVMDRNYEQYF.

Only one count was recorded for this clone. This chain joins TRBV19 and TRBJ2-1; TRBD2 agrees at 9 bases. This CDR3 region has 17 residues. J was trimmed by 1 base and V by 5 bases; bases with no gene match: 9. Germline V gene sequence: CDR1 LNHDA, CDR2 SQIVND (reference sequence). The CDR3 DNA reads TGTGCCAGTAGTGAGGGAGCGGGGGGCTTTTCCTACAATGAGCAGTTCTTC. It codes for CASSEGAGGFSYNEQFF. The full variable domain, in which reference TRBV19 and TRBJ2-1 provide the parts outside the CDR3, is DGGITQSPKYLFRKEGQNVTLSCEQNLNHDAMYWYRQDPGQGLRLIYYSQIVNDFQKGDIAEGYSVSREKKESFPLTVTSAQKNPTAFYLCASSEGAGGFSYNEQFFGPGTRLTVL.

The V call is TRBV5-1, the J call TRBJ2-3; D uncertain. CDR1 is SGHRS, CDR2 YFSETQ, per germline. This CDR3 is 13 amino acids long. Trimming shortened V by 0 bases and J by 6 bases, and 8 bases separated the two germline ends. The CDR3 reads CASSLGESDTQYF. CDR3 coding DNA: TGCGCCAGCAGCTTGGGTGAGAGCGATACGCAGTATTTT.

J is TRBJ1-2 and V is TRBV5-1; perhaps TRBD1 as D (6 bases). This CDR3 has 14 amino acids. Germline CDR1 and CDR2: SGHRS and YFSETQ. Trimming pared 0 bases from V and 8 bases from J, leaving 14 bases between. In DNA, the CDR3 is TGCGCCAGCAGCTTGGCGGCAGGGGCGGGGGGCTACACCTTC. Translation: CASSLAAGAGGYTF. The full variable domain, in which reference TRBV5-1 and TRBJ1-2 provide the parts outside the CDR3, is KAGVTQTPRYLIKTRGQQVTLSCSPISGHRSVSWYQQTPGQGLQFLFEYFSETQRNKGNFPGRFSGRQFSNSRSEMNVSTLELGDSALYLCASSLAAGAGGYTFGSGTRLTVV.

The chain carries TRBV18 and TRBJ2-5; maybe TRBD2 (5 bases). Trimming removed 3 bases from V and 1 base from J, with 18 bases in between. This CDR3 is built from 17 residues. The germline gives CDR1 KGHSH, CDR2 LQKENI. For the CDR3, the DNA is TGTGCCAGCTCACCCCTCCCGGCGGGCGGCTCCCAAGAGACCCAGTACTTC. This translates into CASSPLPAGGSQETQYF.

Only a few counts were recorded for this clone. The chain employs TRBV12-5 and TRBJ1-4; D perhaps matches TRBD1 (5 bases). Trimming took 0 bases from V and 8 from J, leaving 13 bases between them. This CDR3 region has 15 residues. CDR1 and CDR2 (germline): LGHNT, FRNRAP. The CDR3 loop is CASGLVPRGGEKLFF. CDR3 nucleotides: TGTGCTAGTGGTTTGGTACCCCGGGGGGGGGAAAAACTGTTTTTT.

The CDR3 here is CASSLAGLRGRRDTQYF. The CDR3 DNA reads as TGTGCCAGCAGCTTAGCCGGGTTGCGGGGTAGAAGAGATACGCAGTATTTT. This chain connects TRBV7-8 to TRBJ2-3; tentative D call: TRBD2 (6 bases). The germline CDR1 and CDR2 sequences are SGHVS and FQNEAQ. The V gene lost 0 bases and the J gene lost 5 bases, with 18 bases spanning the gap. The CDR3 spans 17 residues. Using reference TRBV7-8 and TRBJ2-3 for the parts outside the CDR3, the full variable domain is GAGVSQSPRYKVAKRGQDVALRCDPISGHVSLFWYQQALGQGPEFLTYFQNEAQLDKSGLPSDRFFAERPEGSVSTLKIQRTQQEDSAVYLCASSLAGLRGRRDTQYFGPGTRLTVL.

The chain uses TRBV9 and TRBJ2-3, with 9 nucleotides matching TRBD2. The junction had 12 bases not matched to a gene; V was cut back by 0 bases and J by 7 bases. CDR1 and CDR2 from the germline V gene are SGDLS and YYNGEE. CDR3 length: 17 residues. As DNA, the CDR3 is TGTGCCAGCAGCGTAGATCTGGCTAGCGGGGTACAAAATACGCAGTATTTT. This codes for CASSVDLASGVQNTQYF. The entire variable domain, with the rest obtained from reference TRBV9 and TRBJ2-3, is as follows: DSGVTQTPKHLITATGQRVTLRCSPRSGDLSVYWYQQSLDQGLQFLIQYYNGEERAKGNILERFSAQQFPDLHSELNLSSLELGDSALYFCASSVDLASGVQNTQYFGPGTRLTVL.

The count of this clone is one. This chain uses TRBV29-1 with TRBJ2-1, with D perhaps matching TRBD1 or TRBD2 (5 bases each). Germline V CDR1 and CDR2: SQVTM, ANQGSEA. Trimming stripped 8 bases from V and 3 bases from J, with 14 bases between. The CDR3 has 13 residues. This chain's CDR3 is CSTTSGGYNEQFF. As DNA, the CDR3 is TGCAGCACCACCTCTGGGGGCTACAATGAGCAGTTCTTC.

This chain links TRBV6-6 with TRBJ2-3; D uncertain. CDR1 is MNHNY, CDR2 SVGAGI, per germline (reference sequence). There are 13 residues in the CDR3. Between the trimmed V and J ends, which lost 7 bases and 0 bases, there was a span of 8 bases. The CDR3 DNA reads as TGTGCCAGCAACAAACTGAGCACAGATACGCAGTATTTT. Translation gives CASNKLSTDTQYF.